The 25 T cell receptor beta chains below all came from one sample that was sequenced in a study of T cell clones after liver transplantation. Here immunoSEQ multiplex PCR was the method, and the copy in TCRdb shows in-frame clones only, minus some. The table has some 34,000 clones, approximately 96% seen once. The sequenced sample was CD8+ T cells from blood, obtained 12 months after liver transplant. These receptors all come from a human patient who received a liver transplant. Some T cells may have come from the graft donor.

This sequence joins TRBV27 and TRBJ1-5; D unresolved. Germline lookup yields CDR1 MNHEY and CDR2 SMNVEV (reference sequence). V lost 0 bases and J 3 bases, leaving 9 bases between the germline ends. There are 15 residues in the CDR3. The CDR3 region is CASSLSWYINQPQHF. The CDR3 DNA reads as TGTGCCAGCAGTTTATCTTGGTATATCAATCAGCCCCAGCATTTT.

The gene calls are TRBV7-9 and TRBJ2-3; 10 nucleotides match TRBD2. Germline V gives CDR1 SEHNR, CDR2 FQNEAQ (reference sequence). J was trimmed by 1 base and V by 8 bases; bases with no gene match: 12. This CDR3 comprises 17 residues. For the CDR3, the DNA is TGTGCCAGCGACTTACCCCTAGCGGGAGCCCGCACAGATACGCAGTATTTT. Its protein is CASDLPLAGARTDTQYF.

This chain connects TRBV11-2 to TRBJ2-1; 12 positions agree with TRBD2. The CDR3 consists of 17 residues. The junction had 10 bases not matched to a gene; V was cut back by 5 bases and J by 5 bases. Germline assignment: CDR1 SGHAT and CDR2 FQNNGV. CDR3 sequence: CASSPSSGRARHNEQFF. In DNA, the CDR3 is TGTGCCAGCAGCCCGTCTAGCGGGAGGGCCAGGCACAATGAGCAGTTCTTC. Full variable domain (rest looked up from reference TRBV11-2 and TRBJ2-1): EAGVAQSPRYKIIEKRQSVAFWCNPISGHATLYWYQQILGQGPKLLIQFQNNGVVDDSQLPKDRFSAERLKGVDSTLKIQPAKLEDSAVYLCASSPSSGRARHNEQFFGPGTRLTVL.

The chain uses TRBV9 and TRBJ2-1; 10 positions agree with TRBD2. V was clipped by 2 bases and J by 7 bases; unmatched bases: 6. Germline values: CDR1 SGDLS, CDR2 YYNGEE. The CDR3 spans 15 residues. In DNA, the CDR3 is TGTGCCAGCAGCGTTGGGGCTAGCGGGAGTAATGAGCAGTTCTTC. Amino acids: CASSVGASGSNEQFF.

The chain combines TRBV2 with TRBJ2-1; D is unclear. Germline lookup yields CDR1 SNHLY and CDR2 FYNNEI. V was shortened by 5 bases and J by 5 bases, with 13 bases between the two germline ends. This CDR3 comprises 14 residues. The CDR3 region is CASSTIWADNEQFF. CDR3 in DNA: TGTGCCAGCAGTACTATTTGGGCAGACAATGAGCAGTTCTTC.

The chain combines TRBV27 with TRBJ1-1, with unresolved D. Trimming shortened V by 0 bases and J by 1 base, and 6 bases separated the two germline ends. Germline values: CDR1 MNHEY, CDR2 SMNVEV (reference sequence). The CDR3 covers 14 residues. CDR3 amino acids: CASSLSLENTEAFF. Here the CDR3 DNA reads TGTGCCAGCAGTTTATCGTTGGAGAACACTGAAGCTTTCTTT.

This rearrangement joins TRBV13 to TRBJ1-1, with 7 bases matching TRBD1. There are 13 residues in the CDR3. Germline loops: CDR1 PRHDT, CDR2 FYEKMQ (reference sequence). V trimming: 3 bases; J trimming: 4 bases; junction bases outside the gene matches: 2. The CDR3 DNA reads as TGTGCCAGCAGCTTCCAGGGGGTCACTGAAGCTTTCTTT. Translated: CASSFQGVTEAFF.

CDR3 sequence reads: CALQGRPAFF. CDR3 nucleotides: TGTGCCCTTCAGGGTCGTCCAGCTTTCTTT. The chain joins TRBV6-5 to TRBJ1-1; possible D gene TRBD1, 5 bases. The CDR3 is 10 residues long. Germline V gene sequence: CDR1 MNHEY, CDR2 SVGAGI. V was trimmed by 11 bases and J by 10 bases, leaving 14 bases between them.

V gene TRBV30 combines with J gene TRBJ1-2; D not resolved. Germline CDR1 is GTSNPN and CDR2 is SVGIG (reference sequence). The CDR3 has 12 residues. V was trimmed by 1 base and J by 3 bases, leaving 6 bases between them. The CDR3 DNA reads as TGTGCCTGGAGTGGGCGGTACTATGGCTACACCTTC. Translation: CAWSGRYYGYTF.

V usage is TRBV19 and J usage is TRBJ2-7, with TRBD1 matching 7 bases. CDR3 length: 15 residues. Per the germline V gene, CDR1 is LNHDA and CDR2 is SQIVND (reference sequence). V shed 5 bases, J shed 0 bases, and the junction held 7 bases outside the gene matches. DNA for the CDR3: TGTGCCAGTAGTCAGGCGACAGGGTCCTCCTACGAGCAGTACTTC. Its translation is CASSQATGSSYEQYF.

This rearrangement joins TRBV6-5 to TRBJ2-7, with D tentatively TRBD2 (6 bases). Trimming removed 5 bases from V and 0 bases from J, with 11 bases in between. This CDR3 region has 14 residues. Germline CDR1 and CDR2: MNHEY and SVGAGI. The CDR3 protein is CASSDPGGSYEQYF. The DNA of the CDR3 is TGTGCCAGCAGTGACCCCGGGGGCTCCTACGAGCAGTACTTC.

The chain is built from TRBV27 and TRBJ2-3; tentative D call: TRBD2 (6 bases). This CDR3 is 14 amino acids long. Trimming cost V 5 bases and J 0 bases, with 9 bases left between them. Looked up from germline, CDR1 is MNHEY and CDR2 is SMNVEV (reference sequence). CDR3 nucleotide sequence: TGTGCCAGCAGTGATCGGGAGAGCACAGATACGCAGTATTTT. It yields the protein CASSDRESTDTQYF.

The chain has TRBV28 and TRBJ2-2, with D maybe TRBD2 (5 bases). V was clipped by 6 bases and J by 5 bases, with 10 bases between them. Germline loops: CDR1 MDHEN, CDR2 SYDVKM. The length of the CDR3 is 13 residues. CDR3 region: CASSPTSTGELFF. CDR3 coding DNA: TGTGCCAGCAGCCCTACTAGTACCGGGGAGCTGTTTTTT.

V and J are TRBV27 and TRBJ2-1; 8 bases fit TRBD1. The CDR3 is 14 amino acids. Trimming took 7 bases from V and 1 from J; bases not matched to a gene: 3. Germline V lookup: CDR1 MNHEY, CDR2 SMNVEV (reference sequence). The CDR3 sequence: CASTGTGSYNEQFF. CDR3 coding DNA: TGTGCCAGCACAGGGACAGGTTCCTACAATGAGCAGTTCTTC.

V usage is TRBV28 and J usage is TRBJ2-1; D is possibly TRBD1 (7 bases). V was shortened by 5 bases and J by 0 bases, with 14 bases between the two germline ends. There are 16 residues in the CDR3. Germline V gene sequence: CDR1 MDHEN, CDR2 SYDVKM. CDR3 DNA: TGTGCCAGCAGTCTGAGACAGGGAGGCTCCTACAATGAGCAGTTCTTC. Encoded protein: CASSLRQGGSYNEQFF.

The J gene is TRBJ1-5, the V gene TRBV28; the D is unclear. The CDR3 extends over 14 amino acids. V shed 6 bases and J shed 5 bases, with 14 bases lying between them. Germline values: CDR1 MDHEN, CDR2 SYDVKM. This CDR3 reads CASRLDAGDQPQHF. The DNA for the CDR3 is TGTGCCAGCAGACTTGATGCCGGGGATCAGCCCCAGCATTTT.

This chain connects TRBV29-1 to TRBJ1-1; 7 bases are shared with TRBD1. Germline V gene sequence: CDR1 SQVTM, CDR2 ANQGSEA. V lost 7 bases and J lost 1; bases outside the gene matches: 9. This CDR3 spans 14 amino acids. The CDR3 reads CSGWTGGGNTEAFF. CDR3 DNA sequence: TGCAGCGGCTGGACAGGTGGTGGGAACACTGAAGCTTTCTTT.

This CDR3 reads CASSSAWGSAYGYTF. As DNA, the CDR3 is TGTGCCAGCAGCTCAGCTTGGGGGTCAGCCTATGGCTACACCTTC. The chain carries TRBV11-3 and TRBJ1-2, with a possible D match to TRBD1 (5 bases). This CDR3 contains 15 residues. Germline V gives CDR1 SGHNT, CDR2 YENEEA. V lost 4 bases and J 4 bases, leaving 16 bases between the germline ends. Looking up the rest from reference TRBV11-3 and TRBJ1-2 gives the full variable domain: EAGVVQSPRYKIIEKKQPVAFWCNPISGHNTLYWYLQNLGQGPELLIRYENEEAVDDSQLPKDRFSAERLKGVDSTLKIQPAELGDSAVYLCASSSAWGSAYGYTFGSGTRLTVV.

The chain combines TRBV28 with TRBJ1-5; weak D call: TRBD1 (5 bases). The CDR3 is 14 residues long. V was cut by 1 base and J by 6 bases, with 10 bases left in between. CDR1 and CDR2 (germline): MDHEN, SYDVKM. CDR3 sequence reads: CASSLLRGVQPQHF. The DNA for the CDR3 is TGTGCCAGCAGTTTATTGAGGGGCGTTCAGCCCCAGCATTTT.

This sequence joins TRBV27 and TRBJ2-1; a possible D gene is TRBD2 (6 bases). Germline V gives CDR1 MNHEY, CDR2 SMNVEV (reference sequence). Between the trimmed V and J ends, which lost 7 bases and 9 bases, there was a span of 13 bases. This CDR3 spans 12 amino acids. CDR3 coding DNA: TGTGCCAGCACGAACGGGGGAGCTGAGCAGTTCTTC. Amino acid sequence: CASTNGGAEQFF.

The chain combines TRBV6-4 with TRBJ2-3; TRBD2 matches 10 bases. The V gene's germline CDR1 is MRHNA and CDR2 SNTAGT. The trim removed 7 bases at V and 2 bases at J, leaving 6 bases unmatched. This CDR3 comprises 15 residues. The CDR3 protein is CASTPTSGNTDTQYF. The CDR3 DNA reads TGTGCCAGCACCCCCACTAGCGGGAACACAGATACGCAGTATTTT.

The CDR3 nucleotides read TGTGCCAGCAGTGCAGCCAGCGGGAGGGACACAGATACGCAGTATTTT. This sequence encodes CASSAASGRDTDTQYF. This chain connects TRBV27 to TRBJ2-3, with TRBD2 identical over 10 bases. CDR1 and CDR2 from the germline V gene are MNHEY and SMNVEV (reference sequence). This CDR3 contains 16 residues. The ends lost 5 bases at V and 2 bases at J; junction bases unmatched: 7.

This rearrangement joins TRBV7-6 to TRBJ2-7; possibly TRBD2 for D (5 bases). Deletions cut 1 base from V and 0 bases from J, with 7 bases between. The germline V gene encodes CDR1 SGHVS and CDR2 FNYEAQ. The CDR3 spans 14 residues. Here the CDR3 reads CASSLGTSSYEQYF. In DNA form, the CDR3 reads TGTGCCAGCAGCTTAGGAACTAGCTCCTACGAGCAGTACTTC.

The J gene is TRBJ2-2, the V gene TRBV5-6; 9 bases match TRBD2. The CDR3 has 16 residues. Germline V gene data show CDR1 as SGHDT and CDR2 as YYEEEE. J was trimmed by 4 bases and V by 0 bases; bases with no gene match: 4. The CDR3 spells CASSLELAGSTGELFF. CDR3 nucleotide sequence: TGTGCCAGCAGCTTGGAGCTAGCGGGGAGCACCGGGGAGCTGTTTTTT.

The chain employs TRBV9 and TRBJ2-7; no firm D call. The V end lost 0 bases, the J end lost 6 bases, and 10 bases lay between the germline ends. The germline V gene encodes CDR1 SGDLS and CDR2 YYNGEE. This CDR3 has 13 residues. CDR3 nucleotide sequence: TGTGCCAGCAGCGTAGCTTGGGGTTCCGAGCAGTACTTC. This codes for CASSVAWGSEQYF.